The 25 T cell receptor beta chains below come from one sample, sequenced in a study of blood T cell repertoires in COVID-19. Sequenced by immunoSEQ multiplex PCR; TCRdb stores in-frame clones only, minus some. In the table there are about 260,000 clones, about 87% of which are singletons. The sequenced sample consisted of peripheral blood. These receptors originate from a man between 60 and 70 years old who had recovered from COVID-19.

The chain carries TRBV6-5 and TRBJ1-2; the D is unclear. CDR3 length equals 13 residues. Between the trimmed V and J ends, which lost 6 bases and 0 bases, there was a span of 8 bases. Germline-derived CDR1 and CDR2 are MNHEY and SVGAGI. The CDR3: CASRARANYGYTF. The CDR3 nucleotides are TGTGCCAGCAGGGCTCGTGCTAACTATGGCTACACCTTC.

V usage is TRBV6-1 and J usage is TRBJ2-1, with 8 positions matching TRBD1. CDR1 is MNHNS, CDR2 SASEGT, per germline. The CDR3 is made up of 16 amino acids. Unmatched junction bases numbered 11, after V lost 0 bases and J lost 10 bases. In DNA form, the CDR3 reads TGTGCCAGCAGTGAAGCCAGGGGGCGGCAGGACGAGGAGCAGTTCTTC. It yields the protein CASSEARGRQDEEQFF.

This chain links TRBV5-5 with TRBJ2-7; D ambiguous. The CDR3 is made up of 14 amino acids. V lost 2 bases to trimming and J lost 3 bases, with 12 bases between them. CDR1 is SGHKS, CDR2 YYEKEE, per germline (reference sequence). The CDR3 DNA sequence: TGTGCCAGCAGCTTCGCAGGCATACTCTACGAGCAGTACTTC. Translated, it gives CASSFAGILYEQYF.

This clone was recorded a few times. The chain carries TRBV2 and TRBJ2-1; 7 positions match TRBD1. The CDR3 has 14 residues. From germline, CDR1 is SNHLY and CDR2 FYNNEI. V was clipped by 9 bases and J by 6 bases; unmatched bases: 11. The CDR3 bases are TGTGCCAGTCAGAGTAGGACAGGCCTCAATGAGCAGTTCTTC. Translation gives CASQSRTGLNEQFF. The full variable domain, its missing parts supplied by reference TRBV2 and TRBJ2-1, is EPEVTQTPSHQVTQMGQEVILRCVPISNHLYFYWYRQILGQKVEFLVSFYNNEISEKSEIFDDQFSVERPDGSNFTLKIRSTKLEDSAMYFCASQSRTGLNEQFFGPGTRLTVL.

This chain uses TRBV5-8 with TRBJ1-5; D might be TRBD1 (6 bases). Germline values: CDR1 SGHTS, CDR2 YDEGEE. The CDR3 covers 13 residues. Trimming took off 5 bases at V and 4 bases at J, with 10 bases between the two ends. The CDR3 loop reads CASSIGQNQPQHF. CDR3 nucleotide sequence: TGTGCCAGCAGTATAGGACAGAATCAGCCCCAGCATTTT.

The V gene is TRBV24-1, the J gene TRBJ2-7; D call uncertain. CDR1 KGHDR and CDR2 SFDVKD come from the germline V gene. V was pared by 5 bases and J by 4 bases, with 17 bases between. The CDR3 extends over 15 amino acids. The CDR3 protein is CATSGRNGFSYEQYF. The CDR3 DNA reads as TGTGCCACCAGTGGGCGAAACGGGTTCTCATACGAGCAGTACTTC.

The rearrangement joins TRBV19 to TRBJ2-5; 11 nucleotides agree with TRBD2. The V gene's germline CDR1 is LNHDA and CDR2 SQIVND (reference sequence). J gave up 4 bases and V 10 bases, and 8 bases lay outside the gene matches. This CDR3 is built from 14 residues. The CDR3 DNA reads TGTGCCACTAGCCCCGGGACTAGCGGAGAGACCCAGTACTTC. It codes for CATSPGTSGETQYF.

The chain recombines TRBV7-9 with TRBJ1-5, with TRBD1 identical over 9 bases. Germline loops: CDR1 SEHNR, CDR2 FQNEAQ (reference sequence). Losses at the gene ends were 4 bases for V and 0 bases for J; bases not matched to a gene: 7. This CDR3 spans 17 amino acids. CDR3 in DNA: TGTGCCAGCAGCTCGGGACAGGGCTTATATAGCAATCAGCCCCAGCATTTT. It specifies CASSSGQGLYSNQPQHF.

V usage is TRBV11-2 and J usage is TRBJ1-2; D possibly corresponds to TRBD1 (5 bases). The CDR3 length is 14 residues. The V end was cut by 0 bases, the J end by 4 bases, with 9 bases between. The germline gives CDR1 SGHAT, CDR2 FQNNGV. CDR3 DNA: TGTGCCAGCAGCTTAGACAGGGCCGCCTATGGCTACACCTTC. This sequence encodes CASSLDRAAYGYTF.

The V and J genes are TRBV28 and TRBJ2-5; 8 nucleotides align to TRBD1. V lost 4 bases, J lost 2 bases, and 6 bases stayed unmatched. From germline, CDR1 is MDHEN and CDR2 SYDVKM. The CDR3 totals 15 residues. The CDR3 sequence: CASSSRQGRQETQYF. The CDR3 DNA reads TGTGCCAGCAGTTCAAGACAGGGGAGGCAAGAGACCCAGTACTTC. Together with reference TRBV28 and TRBJ2-5, the CDR3 gives the full variable domain: DVKVTQSSRYLVKRTGEKVFLECVQDMDHENMFWYRQDPGLGLRLIYFSYDVKMKEKGDIPEGYSVSREKKERFSLILESASTNQTSMYLCASSSRQGRQETQYFGPGTRLLVL.

The gene calls are TRBV5-1 and TRBJ1-2, with 8 bases matching TRBD1. The CDR3 runs to 18 residues. V lost 0 bases and J lost 6; bases outside the gene matches: 16. CDR1 is SGHRS, CDR2 YFSETQ, per germline. This CDR3 reads CASSLAFQGAQELDGYTF. In DNA, the CDR3 is TGCGCCAGCAGCTTGGCCTTTCAGGGGGCGCAAGAATTGGATGGCTACACCTTC.

The chain has TRBV5-1 and TRBJ2-1, with 8 bases identical to TRBD2. The CDR3 consists of 14 residues. Germline assignment: CDR1 SGHRS and CDR2 YFSETQ. The V segment lost 0 bases and the J segment 9 bases; nucleotides outside the gene matches: 5. The CDR3 reads CASSLDSGVIEQFF. As DNA, the CDR3 is TGCGCCAGCAGCTTGGATAGCGGGGTCATTGAGCAGTTCTTC.

This clone came up a few times. The V gene is TRBV9, the J gene TRBJ1-1, with a weak D call TRBD1 (6 bases). V was trimmed by 2 bases and J by 4 bases, leaving 9 bases between them. The CDR3 has 13 amino acids. Looked up from germline, CDR1 is SGDLS and CDR2 is YYNGEE. The CDR3 nucleotides read TGTGCCAGCAGCGTGGGCAGGGGCACTGAAGCTTTCTTT. It yields the protein CASSVGRGTEAFF.

The CDR3 protein is CASSAGRDRGLTKNTEAFF. As DNA, the CDR3 is TGTGCCAGCAGCGCTGGCCGGGACAGGGGGCTTACCAAGAACACTGAAGCTTTCTTT. The J gene is TRBJ1-1, the V gene TRBV7-2, with 12 positions matching TRBD1. Germline assignment: CDR1 SGHTA and CDR2 FQGNSA. The CDR3 consists of 19 residues. J lost 1 base, V lost 5 bases, and 14 bases had no gene match.

The V call is TRBV20-1, the J call TRBJ1-1; D unclear. V lost 6 bases and J 8 bases, leaving 13 bases between the germline ends. CDR3 length equals 11 residues. Germline V gene lookup returns CDR1 DFQATT and CDR2 SNEGSKA (reference sequence). CDR3 residues: CSADEGREAFF. CDR3 DNA: TGCAGTGCCGACGAAGGCAGGGAAGCTTTCTTT.

The chain uses TRBV30 and TRBJ2-7, with 7 bases aligning to TRBD2. Germline V gene lookup returns CDR1 GTSNPN and CDR2 SVGIG (reference sequence). This CDR3 has 15 residues. The trim removed 4 bases at V and 3 bases at J, leaving 12 bases unmatched. The CDR3 DNA reads TGTGCCTGGACTCCCCCGGGGGGACTCGGCTACGAGCAGTACTTC. Amino acid sequence: CAWTPPGGLGYEQYF.

V usage is TRBV4-1 and J usage is TRBJ2-7, with 7 bases matching TRBD1. Germline V gene data show CDR1 as MGHRA and CDR2 as YSYEKL. This CDR3 has 15 amino acids. The trim removed 3 bases at V and 3 bases at J, leaving 8 bases unmatched. Here the CDR3 reads CASSHPDRANYEQYF. The CDR3 coding sequence is TGCGCCAGCAGCCACCCTGACAGGGCTAACTACGAGCAGTACTTC.

This clone appeared a single time. Other DNA sequences of this sample code for an identical CDR3. This chain joins TRBV3-1 (or the pseudogene TRBV3-2) and TRBJ1-2; the D gene is possibly TRBD1 (5 bases). The CDR3 sequence is 12 residues long. Trimming took off 3 bases at V and 8 bases at J, with 10 bases between the two ends. CDR1 is LGHDT, CDR2 YNNKEL, per germline (reference sequence). The CDR3 DNA follows: TGTGCCAGCAGCCAGGGGGGTGGCGGCTACACCTTC. It translates to CASSQGGGGYTF.

The chain joins TRBV10-3 to TRBJ2-5; 10 bases agree with TRBD1. Germline CDR1 ENHRY, CDR2 SYGVKD. The CDR3 extends over 15 amino acids. The J segment lost 2 bases and the V segment lost 7 bases, leaving 7 bases of the junction unmatched. The CDR3 DNA follows: TGTGCCATCACCCCGGGACAGGGGACACAAGAGACCCAGTACTTC. Its protein is CAITPGQGTQETQYF.

The rearrangement links TRBV18 to TRBJ2-7; TRBD1 matches at 8 bases. Losses at the gene ends were 2 bases for V and 4 bases for J; bases not matched to a gene: 7. The CDR3 consists of 15 residues. Germline CDR1 KGHSH, CDR2 LQKENI. The CDR3, as DNA: TGTGCCAGCTCACCATGGGCTGGACAGGGTTACGAGCAGTACTTC. This sequence encodes CASSPWAGQGYEQYF.

The chain links TRBV11-3 to TRBJ2-7, with D tentatively TRBD2 (6 bases). CDR1 and CDR2 (germline): SGHNT, YENEEA. The CDR3 extends over 14 amino acids. V was shortened by 1 base and J by 4 bases, with 11 bases between the two germline ends. CDR3 sequence reads: CASSLAGVTYEQYF. In DNA form, the CDR3 reads TGTGCCAGCAGCTTAGCGGGGGTTACGTACGAGCAGTACTTC.

The chain links TRBV4-2 to TRBJ2-5; TRBD2 matches at 8 bases. Germline trimming cut 1 base from V and 9 bases from J; bases unmatched to any gene: 13. CDR1 LGHNA and CDR2 YNFKEQ come from the germline V gene. The CDR3 is 16 residues long. The CDR3 sequence is CASSQGTRGGGFSQYF. The CDR3 nucleotides read TGTGCCAGCAGCCAAGGCACCCGGGGGGGAGGGTTTTCCCAGTACTTC.

The chain combines TRBV5-1 with TRBJ2-2; 8 nucleotides align to TRBD1. There are 16 residues in the CDR3. Germline V gene lookup returns CDR1 SGHRS and CDR2 YFSETQ. V lost 6 bases and J lost 4; bases outside the gene matches: 11. The CDR3 loop reads CASTDEQGVGTGELFF. Written as DNA, the CDR3 is TGCGCCAGCACGGACGAACAGGGGGTTGGCACCGGGGAGCTGTTTTTT.

V is TRBV6-5 and J is TRBJ1-1; 11 bases agree with TRBD1. V shed 2 bases, J shed 3 bases, and the junction held 2 bases outside the gene matches. The length of the CDR3 is 15 residues. Germline CDR1 reads MNHEY; CDR2 reads SVGAGI. The CDR3 loop is CASSYQGQGDTEAFF. Written as DNA, the CDR3 is TGTGCCAGCAGTTACCAGGGACAGGGGGACACTGAAGCTTTCTTT.

The chain joins TRBV5-1 to TRBJ2-3; D is perhaps TRBD2 (5 bases). V was trimmed by 0 bases and J by 0 bases, leaving 8 bases between them. The CDR3 length is 15 residues. Germline V gene data show CDR1 as SGHRS and CDR2 as YFSETQ. The CDR3 DNA reads TGCGCCAGCAGCTTGGCTAGCCTAAGCACAGATACGCAGTATTTT. As protein: CASSLASLSTDTQYF.